This TCR beta chain is drawn from a study of tumor-infiltrating lymphocytes in oesophageal squamous cell carcinoma. TCRdb re-called the PCR reads through MiXCR, storing one row per CDR3 protein. The sample consists of 8,500 to 14,000 distinct CDR3 sequences, around 51% of them appearing once. This sequence was found in a male donor with esophageal squamous cell carcinoma. What was sequenced was esophageal tumor tissue.

The CDR3 DNA follows: TGTGCCAGCAGCTCCCCATCCTTAACAGGGTACGAGACCCAGTACTTC. Its translation is CASSSPSLTGYETQYF. The chain combines TRBV7-2 with TRBJ2-5, with D possibly TRBD1 on 6 matching bases. This CDR3 comprises 16 residues. Trimming removed 4 bases from V and 5 bases from J, with 20 bases in between. Germline CDR1 is SGHTA and CDR2 is FQGNSA.